Below are 27 T cell receptor beta chains sequenced from a single sample in a study of T-cell reconstitution after alpha-beta-depleted transplantation in children. As it was prepared, the TCRbeta library received unique molecular identifiers. TCRdb reprocessed the PCR reads with MiXCR, giving one entry per CDR3 protein. This table has about 870,000 distinct CDR3 sequences, roughly 15% appearing once. Sequences were derived from PBMCs, mostly from graft donor cells, sampled 360 days after TCRalphabeta/CD19-depleted stem cell transplant. These receptor sequences come from a male patient between 5 and 17 years old who had a stem cell transplant for acute lymphoblastic leukemia, so the T cells may come from the graft donor.

This clonotype turned up a few times. The CDR3 here is CASNAPEKLFF. The CDR3 DNA is TGTGCCAGCAATGCGCCGGAAAAACTGTTTTTT. The V and J genes are TRBV2 and TRBJ1-4; no reliable D call. Per the germline V gene, CDR1 is SNHLY and CDR2 is FYNNEI. There are 11 residues in the CDR3. V was cut by 7 bases and J by 8 bases, with 8 bases left in between.

This clonotype occurred a few times. The chain combines TRBV27 with TRBJ2-6; D gene unclear. The CDR3 totals 14 residues. The V gene's germline CDR1 is MNHEY and CDR2 SMNVEV (reference sequence). The ends were cut back, 7 bases at V and 0 bases at J, with 7 bases in the middle. CDR3 sequence reads: CASMVPSGANVLTF. For the CDR3, the DNA is TGTGCCAGCATGGTCCCCTCTGGGGCCAACGTCCTGACTTTC.

The chain couples TRBV18 to TRBJ2-1; 13 bases match TRBD2. Germline assignment: CDR1 KGHSH and CDR2 LQKENI. This CDR3 comprises 16 residues. Trimming took 3 bases from V and 8 from J; bases not matched to a gene: 7. This CDR3 reads CASSPAGLAGEYEQFF. CDR3 nucleotide sequence: TGTGCCAGCTCACCGGCCGGACTAGCGGGAGAGTATGAGCAGTTCTTC.

This rearrangement joins TRBV12-3 or TRBV12-4 to TRBJ2-1, with TRBD1 identical over 8 bases. The CDR3 length is 15 residues. Losses at the gene ends were 7 bases for V and 2 bases for J; bases not matched to a gene: 7. The chain's CDR3 is CASNPGDRTYNEQFF. For the CDR3, the DNA is TGTGCCAGCAACCCTGGGGACAGGACCTACAATGAGCAGTTCTTC.

Of note for this clonotype: A much larger clone lies a single base off, so this may be a read error. This sequence joins TRBV20-1 and TRBJ2-7; 14 bases match TRBD2. Germline CDR1 is DFQATT and CDR2 is SNEGSKA (reference sequence). CDR3 size: 19 residues. The CDR3: CCARDFITRLAGGPYEQYF. The CDR3 nucleotides read TGCTGTGCTAGAGATTTTATCACACGACTAGCGGGAGGGCCCTACGAGCAGTACTTC.

The table lists this clonotype with many counts. This sequence joins TRBV9 and TRBJ2-3; 14 nucleotides line up with TRBD2. Germline CDR1 is SGDLS and CDR2 is YYNGEE. Germline trimming cut 3 bases from V and 3 bases from J; bases unmatched to any gene: 3. The CDR3 loop spans 16 amino acids. The CDR3 nucleotides are TGTGCCAGCAGCGCCGGACTAGCGGGAGGAACAGATACGCAGTATTTT. It specifies CASSAGLAGGTDTQYF.

This clonotype was found many times. Germline and junction disagree at one end, which may indicate a read error. The genes are TRBV7-2 and TRBJ2-5; D not certain. CDR1 is SGHTA and CDR2 is FQGNSA in the germline V gene. This CDR3 is 13 amino acids long. This CDR3 reads CASSLSPQQTQYF. DNA of the CDR3: TGTGCCAGCAGTCTAAGTCCCCAACAGACCCAGTACTTC.

The chain links TRBV12-3 or TRBV12-4 to TRBJ2-1, with TRBD2 as a possible D gene (5 bases). V lost 2 bases to trimming and J lost 4 bases, with 15 bases between them. The CDR3 contains 16 residues. The DNA of the CDR3 is TGTGCCAGCAGTTTAAGGGTCGGCGGGCCGTACAATGAGCAGTTCTTC. It is translated as CASSLRVGGPYNEQFF.

In this sample, this clonotype turned up many times. The genes are TRBV18 and TRBJ1-1; D ambiguous. V lost 3 bases and J 1 base, leaving 6 bases between the germline ends. CDR1 KGHSH and CDR2 LQKENI come from the germline V gene. The CDR3 totals 13 residues. This CDR3 is CASSPGWNTEAFF. The CDR3 nucleotides are TGTGCCAGCTCACCTGGGTGGAACACTGAAGCTTTCTTT.

At least ten counts were recorded for this clonotype. This chain joins TRBV20-1 and TRBJ1-2; no firm D call. Between the trimmed V and J ends, which lost 1 base and 6 bases, there was a span of 3 bases. The germline CDR1 and CDR2 sequences are DFQATT and SNEGSKA (reference sequence). There are 10 residues in the CDR3. Here the CDR3 reads CSARGNGYTF. CDR3 DNA: TGCAGTGCTAGAGGGAATGGCTACACCTTC.

In this sample, this clonotype turned up a few times. The genes are TRBV20-1 and TRBJ1-1, with D possibly being TRBD1 (6 bases). Germline CDR1 DFQATT, CDR2 SNEGSKA (reference sequence). CDR3 length equals 14 residues. With 0 bases removed from V and 5 bases from J, the gap between germline ends came to 13 bases. The CDR3 loop is CSARDFQGRTEAFF. The CDR3, as DNA: TGCAGTGCTAGAGATTTCCAGGGGAGAACTGAAGCTTTCTTT.

This clonotype was observed a few times. The V call is TRBV12-3 or TRBV12-4, the J call TRBJ1-2; D is unclear. V was trimmed by 2 bases and J by 4 bases, leaving 11 bases between them. The CDR3 spans 14 residues. The CDR3 sequence is CASSLRWQTYGYTF. CDR3 coding DNA: TGTGCCAGCAGTTTAAGGTGGCAGACCTATGGCTACACCTTC.

The chain uses TRBV5-1 and TRBJ2-4; D possibly corresponds to TRBD1 (6 bases). The CDR3 contains 13 residues. CDR1 is SGHRS and CDR2 is YFSETQ in the germline V gene. V lost 1 base, J lost 8 bases, and 10 bases lay in between. DNA for the CDR3: TGCGCCAGCAGCTTGCAGGGGCTCGACATTCAGTACTTC. It specifies CASSLQGLDIQYF.

This rearrangement joins TRBV5-1 to TRBJ2-7; the match to TRBD1 covers 9 bases. The CDR3 extends over 20 amino acids. Germline V gene data show CDR1 as SGHRS and CDR2 as YFSETQ. The V and J ends lost 3 bases and 2 bases, in that order; junction bases with no gene match: 21. CDR3 protein: CASSYLPPGQGNVGTYEQYF. The CDR3 DNA reads TGCGCCAGCAGCTACCTTCCGCCGGGACAGGGTAACGTTGGGACCTACGAGCAGTACTTC.

This chain joins TRBV20-1 and TRBJ1-5; D is perhaps TRBD1 (5 bases). V was cut by 5 bases and J by 9 bases, with 8 bases left in between. The germline gives CDR1 DFQATT, CDR2 SNEGSKA (reference sequence). The CDR3 is 10 amino acids. CDR3: CSAGGRPQHF. Here the CDR3 DNA reads TGCAGTGCTGGGGGGAGGCCCCAGCATTTT.

The chain joins TRBV27 to TRBJ2-7; either TRBD1 or TRBD2 may fit D (5 bases each). The CDR3 contains 13 residues. The V gene lost 7 bases and the J gene lost 2 bases, with 12 bases spanning the gap. Germline V gives CDR1 MNHEY, CDR2 SMNVEV (reference sequence). This CDR3 is CASTGRVPYEQYF. CDR3 DNA: TGTGCCAGCACGGGACGGGTACCCTACGAGCAGTACTTC.

This clonotype was seen a handful of times. V and J are TRBV24-1 and TRBJ2-2; TRBD2 matches at 9 bases. Per germline, CDR1 KGHDR and CDR2 SFDVKD. Trimming took 9 bases from V and 5 from J; bases not matched to a gene: 9. The CDR3 runs 15 residues. CDR3 amino acids: CATLGLAEGTGELFF. The CDR3 nucleotides are TGTGCCACCCTGGGACTAGCAGAGGGTACCGGGGAGCTGTTTTTT.

This chain connects TRBV4-1 to TRBJ2-2; 7 bases line up with TRBD1. Per the germline V gene, CDR1 is MGHRA and CDR2 is YSYEKL. V was pared by 6 bases and J by 3 bases, with 7 bases of the junction left unmatched. The CDR3 is 15 residues long. The DNA of the CDR3 is TGCGCCAGCAGTCCCGGGACAGAGTACACCGGGGAGCTGTTTTTT. It specifies CASSPGTEYTGELFF.

This clonotype occurred many times. For the CDR3, the DNA is TGCAGCGTTGTGGGGTGGCCCACAGATACGCAGTATTTT. Translated: CSVVGWPTDTQYF. V is TRBV29-1 and J is TRBJ2-3; no definite D call. Germline values: CDR1 SQVTM, CDR2 ANQGSEA. V was clipped by 4 bases and J by 2 bases, with 10 bases between them. The length of the CDR3 is 13 residues.

This clonotype showed up just a few times. The CDR3 loop reads CSVAGPGELFF. In DNA form, the CDR3 reads TGCAGCGTGGCTGGCCCCGGGGAGCTGTTTTTT. The V and J genes are TRBV29-1 and TRBJ2-2; D gene ambiguous. The CDR3 spans 11 residues. Germline V gene data show CDR1 as SQVTM and CDR2 as ANQGSEA. Trimming left V 6 bases short and J 6 bases short, with 8 bases between.

The table lists this clonotype with a few counts. The chain couples TRBV24-1 to TRBJ2-2, with unresolved D. CDR1 and CDR2 (germline): KGHDR, SFDVKD. The germline V and J ends were trimmed by 5 bases and 1 base, with 7 bases remaining between them. The CDR3 covers 14 residues. This CDR3 reads CATSGTENTGELFF. CDR3 DNA: TGTGCCACCAGTGGGACGGAGAACACCGGGGAGCTGTTTTTT.

The V and J genes are TRBV29-1 and TRBJ1-4, with 10 bases lining up with TRBD1. The germline CDR1 and CDR2 sequences are SQVTM and ANQGSEA. V lost 7 bases to trimming and J lost 10 bases; unmatched junction nucleotides: 9. The CDR3 contains 13 residues. The CDR3: CSGGWTGGGKLFF. CDR3 sequence (DNA): TGCAGCGGTGGTTGGACAGGGGGTGGAAAACTGTTTTTT.

This clonotype was seen a handful of times. CDR3 bases: TGTGCCAGCGGAGGGACCAACACAGATACGCAGTATTTT. It codes for CASGGTNTDTQYF. The rearrangement joins TRBV2 to TRBJ2-3; the D gene is possibly TRBD2 (6 bases). V was clipped by 8 bases and J by 2 bases, with 11 bases between them. Germline loops: CDR1 SNHLY, CDR2 FYNNEI. The CDR3 totals 13 residues.

This clonotype was picked up a small number of times. The J gene is TRBJ2-1, the V gene TRBV20-1; D tentatively reads TRBD1 or TRBD2 (6 bases each). The CDR3 covers 16 residues. Germline V gene sequence: CDR1 DFQATT, CDR2 SNEGSKA (reference sequence). Trimming removed 1 base from V and 0 bases from J, with 13 bases in between. CDR3 DNA sequence: TGCAGTGCTAGAGCTCGGGGGCTCTACTCCTACAATGAGCAGTTCTTC. Its translation is CSARARGLYSYNEQFF.

The V call is TRBV5-6, the J call TRBJ2-7; D is uncertain. The CDR3 is 17 amino acids. V was shortened by 1 base and J by 1 base, with 18 bases between the two germline ends. CDR1 SGHDT and CDR2 YYEEEE come from the germline V gene. This CDR3 reads CASSLRGFTLRSYEQYF. CDR3 nucleotides: TGTGCCAGCAGCTTGAGAGGTTTCACTCTCAGATCCTACGAGCAGTACTTC.

This chain uses TRBV6-5 with TRBJ1-1, with D maybe TRBD1 (5 bases). The CDR3 covers 15 residues. V gave up 6 bases and J gave up 1 base, with 15 bases separating them. Germline-derived CDR1 and CDR2 are MNHEY and SVGAGI. The CDR3 loop is CASRLVVTENTEAFF. CDR3 nucleotides: TGTGCCAGCAGGCTGGTGGTGACAGAGAACACTGAAGCTTTCTTT.

This clonotype was seen more than once but under ten times. The V call is TRBV11-2, the J call TRBJ1-1; D perhaps matches TRBD1 (5 bases). This CDR3 spans 15 amino acids. Germline V lookup: CDR1 SGHAT, CDR2 FQNNGV. V dropped 0 bases and J dropped 3 bases, with 11 bases sitting between them. The CDR3 spells CASSLEPSGYTEAFF. CDR3 sequence (DNA): TGTGCCAGCAGCTTAGAGCCTTCAGGGTACACTGAAGCTTTCTTT.